The 21 T cell receptor beta chains below all came from one sample that was sequenced in a study of T cells after yellow fever vaccination (dated by TCRdb to between 2018 and 2021). The treatment or condition label corresponds to: live attenuated yellow fever vaccine strain. The receptor library was made with 5' RACE. This sample was sequenced with an Illumina HiSeq 2500. The raw public reads went through TCRdb reprocessing: fastp at Q25, MiXCR clone calling, in-frame beta chains kept. Records with the same CDR3 protein are collapsed into one entry carrying the most frequent genes and DNA. For this sample the table gives 500,000 to 650,000 distinct CDR3 sequences, of which about 12% were detected only once. The ten top clones hold 15% of the sample. The specimen was PBMCs, collected on the day of the yellow fever booster vaccination. Every receptor here comes from a man under 40 who received the YFV17D yellow fever vaccine.

The chain links TRBV19 to TRBJ1-5, with D unresolved. V was cut by 0 bases and J by 2 bases, with 14 bases left in between. Looked up from germline, CDR1 is LNHDA and CDR2 is SQIVND (reference sequence). This CDR3 has 17 residues. The chain's CDR3 is CASSIDQRMFGNQPQHF. The CDR3, as DNA: TGTGCCAGTAGTATAGATCAACGGATGTTCGGCAATCAGCCCCAGCATTTT.

The count of this clonotype is one. The chain couples TRBV12-3 or TRBV12-4 to TRBJ2-7, with D possibly TRBD2 on 6 matching bases. Between the trimmed V and J ends, which lost 5 bases and 2 bases, there was a span of 13 bases. This CDR3 is built from 14 residues. As DNA, the CDR3 is TGTGCCAGCAGTGGCGGGATTGGCCCCTACGAGCAGTACTTC. Translated: CASSGGIGPYEQYF.

The rearrangement joins TRBV18 to TRBJ2-2; 7 positions match TRBD1. The CDR3 spans 19 residues. Germline-derived CDR1 and CDR2 are KGHSH and LQKENI. J gave up 1 base and V 0 bases, and 11 bases lay outside the gene matches. CDR3 protein: CASSPPTTGIAMNTGELFF. The CDR3 DNA reads as TGTGCCAGCTCACCACCGACGACAGGGATCGCCATGAACACCGGGGAGCTGTTTTTT. Variable domain in full (rest from reference TRBV18 and TRBJ2-2): NAGVMQNPRHLVRRRGQEARLRCSPMKGHSHVYWYRQLPEEGLKFMVYLQKENIIDESGMPKERFSAEFPKEGPSILRIQQVVRGDSAAYFCASSPPTTGIAMNTGELFFGEGSRLTVL.

This clonotype was observed many times. This chain uses TRBV7-2 with TRBJ2-4; D tentatively fits TRBD1 or TRBD2 (5 bases each). Germline CDR1 and CDR2: SGHTA and FQGNSA. Trimming shortened V by 1 base and J by 7 bases, and 11 bases separated the two germline ends. The CDR3 has 14 residues. For the CDR3, the DNA is TGTGCCAGCAGCTTAGATGGGGGTAGGAACATTCAGTACTTC. Translation: CASSLDGGRNIQYF.

This rearrangement joins TRBV28 to TRBJ1-5; D ambiguous. Trimming stripped 3 bases from V and 5 bases from J, with 8 bases between. The CDR3 spans 13 residues. From germline, CDR1 is MDHEN and CDR2 SYDVKM. CDR3 loop: CASSFDGYQPQHF. The CDR3 DNA follows: TGTGCCAGCAGTTTCGACGGCTATCAGCCCCAGCATTTT.

The chain links TRBV29-1 to TRBJ2-1; D remains unclear. V was pared by 4 bases and J by 12 bases, with 4 bases between. In germline, CDR1 is SQVTM, CDR2 ANQGSEA. This CDR3 is built from 8 residues. This chain's CDR3 is CSVGGQFF. The CDR3 region has the DNA TGCAGCGTTGGCGGGCAGTTCTTC.

This clonotype was seen only a few times. J is TRBJ1-4 and V is TRBV7-3; 8 bases align to TRBD1. CDR1 SGHTA and CDR2 FQGTGA come from the germline V gene. There are 15 residues in the CDR3. V gave up 5 bases and J gave up 4 bases; unmatched junction bases: 6. The CDR3 sequence is CASSMTGAVNEKLFF. CDR3 bases: TGTGCCAGCAGCATGACAGGGGCGGTTAATGAAAAACTGTTTTTT.

This clonotype came up a few times. The chain uses TRBV7-9 and TRBJ2-4, with no clear D. This CDR3 is built from 10 residues. With 5 bases removed from V and 12 bases from J, the gap between germline ends came to 8 bases. The germline CDR1 and CDR2 sequences are SEHNR and FQNEAQ (reference sequence). The CDR3, as DNA: TGTGCCAGCAGCGGGCAGAATCAGTACTTC. Translating it yields CASSGQNQYF.

This clonotype was seen a handful of times. The chain employs TRBV20-1 and TRBJ2-7; TRBD2 matches at 9 bases. The J segment lost 3 bases and the V segment lost 5 bases, leaving 5 bases of the junction unmatched. CDR3 size: 13 residues. Looked up from germline, CDR1 is DFQATT and CDR2 is SNEGSKA (reference sequence). Here the CDR3 reads CSARASGNYEQYF. The CDR3 DNA follows: TGCAGTGCTCGGGCTAGCGGGAACTACGAGCAGTACTTC.

This rearrangement joins TRBV15 to TRBJ2-2; D might be TRBD1 (5 bases). Germline CDR1 LNHNV, CDR2 YYDKDF (reference sequence). This CDR3 is 16 amino acids long. V gave up 3 bases and J gave up 5 bases, with 16 bases separating them. The CDR3 reads CATSRGEQVPTGELFF. The DNA of the CDR3 is TGTGCCACCAGCAGGGGTGAACAGGTTCCGACCGGGGAGCTGTTTTTT.

The chain is built from TRBV27 and TRBJ1-1; D is possibly TRBD1 (6 bases). Trimming took 3 bases from V and 12 from J, leaving 23 bases between them. Germline CDR1 is MNHEY and CDR2 is SMNVEV (reference sequence). The CDR3 has 15 amino acids. The CDR3 DNA follows: TGTGCCAGCAGTTTTGGCACAGGGAGGCTAGTCGGGTCTTTCTTT. Translated, it gives CASSFGTGRLVGSFF.

The rearrangement links TRBV20-1 to TRBJ2-1, with a tentative D call TRBD2 (6 bases). Trimming shortened V by 4 bases and J by 0 bases, and 13 bases separated the two germline ends. Germline CDR1 DFQATT, CDR2 SNEGSKA (reference sequence). The CDR3 has 15 residues. CDR3 bases: TGCAGTGCTACCACGGGAGACTCCTCCTACAATGAGCAGTTCTTC. It is translated as CSATTGDSSYNEQFF.

This clonotype was seen a handful of times. This chain links TRBV10-3 with TRBJ2-1; D is possibly TRBD2 (5 bases). Trimming shortened V by 5 bases and J by 8 bases, and 10 bases separated the two germline ends. Germline V lookup: CDR1 ENHRY, CDR2 SYGVKD. The CDR3 loop spans 12 amino acids. The DNA of the CDR3 is TGTGCCATCAGTAAAAACGGGGATGAGCAGTTCTTC. Translated: CAISKNGDEQFF.

The chain carries TRBV20-1 and TRBJ1-2, with TRBD1 matching 7 bases. Trimming at V came to 0 bases and at J to 4 bases, leaving 2 bases not matched to a gene. The CDR3 consists of 13 residues. CDR1 is DFQATT, CDR2 SNEGSKA, per germline (reference sequence). CDR3 amino acids: CSARDSGGYGYTF. The CDR3 DNA is TGCAGTGCTAGAGATTCAGGGGGCTATGGCTACACCTTC.

The table lists this clonotype with a few counts. The rearrangement uses TRBV20-1 and TRBJ2-3, with 13 bases matching TRBD2. With V trimmed by 6 bases and J by 3 bases, 9 bases remained unmatched. CDR1 DFQATT and CDR2 SNEGSKA come from the germline V gene (reference sequence). CDR3 length: 16 residues. The CDR3 reads CSAPGTSGVFTDTQYF. The CDR3 coding sequence is TGCAGTGCACCCGGGACTAGCGGGGTATTTACAGATACGCAGTATTTT.

There are a few counts of this clonotype. V and J are TRBV6-1 and TRBJ2-7; tentatively, D is TRBD2 (6 bases). The CDR3 runs 14 residues. Between the trimmed V and J ends, which lost 9 bases and 4 bases, there was a span of 19 bases. Germline V gene lookup returns CDR1 MNHNS and CDR2 SASEGT. The CDR3 DNA sequence: TGTGCCAGTACCCCGGGACTCATTCCGTACGAGCAGTACTTC. This encodes CASTPGLIPYEQYF.

This chain joins TRBV3-1 and TRBJ1-1, with D perhaps TRBD1 (6 bases). The CDR3 loop spans 14 amino acids. The V and J ends lost 0 bases and 10 bases respectively, with 15 bases between them. Per germline, CDR1 LGHDT and CDR2 YNNKEL (reference sequence). DNA for the CDR3: TGTGCCAGCAGCCAAGAGGTCTCTGGGGGGCCAGCTTTCTTT. Amino acid sequence: CASSQEVSGGPAFF.

The sample holds a few counts of this clonotype. The CDR3 spells CATSRDVTGELFF. The DNA of the CDR3 is TGTGCCACCAGCAGAGATGTTACCGGGGAGCTGTTTTTT. V gene TRBV15 combines with J gene TRBJ2-2; the D is unclear. Trimming stripped 0 bases from V and 5 bases from J, with 4 bases between. Germline V gene lookup returns CDR1 LNHNV and CDR2 YYDKDF (reference sequence). CDR3 length: 13 amino acids.

CDR3 loop: CASSQGGVFTDTQYF. As DNA, the CDR3 is TGTGCCAGCAGCCAGGGGGGGGTGTTCACAGATACGCAGTATTTT. The rearrangement uses TRBV3-1 and TRBJ2-3; 7 bases are a match to TRBD2. The CDR3 runs 15 residues. With V trimmed by 3 bases and J by 2 bases, 5 bases remained unmatched. CDR1 is LGHDT, CDR2 YNNKEL, per germline (reference sequence).

The chain uses TRBV20-1 and TRBJ2-5, with no clear D. CDR1 and CDR2 from the germline V gene are DFQATT and SNEGSKA (reference sequence). This CDR3 has 12 amino acids. Trimming removed 3 bases at V and 4 bases at J, with 9 bases between. The CDR3 sequence is CSASDKLETQYF. CDR3 nucleotide sequence: TGCAGTGCTAGTGACAAGCTAGAGACCCAGTACTTC.

The DNA for the CDR3 is TGCGCCAGCAGCGAGCTAGCGGGAGGACGCTACGAGCAGTACTTC. It is translated as CASSELAGGRYEQYF. The chain is built from TRBV5-1 and TRBJ2-7; 11 bases agree with TRBD2. The CDR3 has 15 residues. CDR1 and CDR2 (germline): SGHRS, YFSETQ. The ends lost 4 bases at V and 3 bases at J; junction bases unmatched: 6.